This entry lists 26 T cell receptor beta chains sequenced from one sample in a study of memory CD4+ T cells and cytomegalovirus serostatus. The assay was immunoSEQ multiplex PCR, and TCRdb's table has in-frame clones only and misses some. The sample carries over 45,000 clones, roughly 85% recorded once. The sort gate was single viable CD3+CD4+CD8-CD45RO+ cells for memory CD4+ T cells. The specimen sequenced was memory CD4+ T cells from blood. These receptors were taken from an adult in good health and CMV-seronegative. Some clones in this sample may be carry-over from other donors' samples.

CDR3 DNA sequence: TGTGCCAGTAGTACGGGTGAAGTAGGTGAAAAACTGTTTTTT. As protein: CASSTGEVGEKLFF. The genes are TRBV19 and TRBJ1-4; D gene unclear. V was trimmed by 4 bases and J by 7 bases, leaving 13 bases between them. The CDR3 length is 14 residues. CDR1 and CDR2 from the germline V gene are LNHDA and SQIVND (reference sequence).

This chain joins TRBV28 and TRBJ1-5; D uncertain. CDR3 size: 11 residues. Germline V gives CDR1 MDHEN, CDR2 SYDVKM. Trimming took off 6 bases at V and 7 bases at J, with 7 bases between the two ends. CDR3 sequence: CASSTGQPQHF. The CDR3, as DNA: TGTGCCAGCAGCACCGGCCAGCCCCAGCATTTT.

This sequence joins TRBV4-2 and TRBJ2-3; either TRBD1 or TRBD2 may supply D (5 bases each). Germline V CDR1 and CDR2: LGHNA, YNFKEQ. The CDR3 is made up of 18 amino acids. With 0 bases removed from V and 4 bases from J, the gap between germline ends came to 20 bases. CDR3 amino acids: CASSQDPPGPGGPDTQYF. In DNA form, the CDR3 reads TGTGCCAGCAGCCAAGACCCGCCGGGACCCGGTGGACCAGATACGCAGTATTTT.

The genes are TRBV7-2 and TRBJ1-2; possibly TRBD1 for D (5 bases). Looked up from germline, CDR1 is SGHTA and CDR2 is FQGNSA. The CDR3 has 13 residues. The germline V and J ends were trimmed by 5 bases and 2 bases, with 9 bases remaining between them. DNA for the CDR3: TGTGCCAGCAGCGGGGCAGGGAACTATGGCTACACCTTC. This sequence encodes CASSGAGNYGYTF.

This clone was detected once. The rearrangement uses TRBV5-4 and TRBJ2-7; D gene uncertain. Per the germline V gene, CDR1 is SGHNT and CDR2 is YYREEE (reference sequence). The V end lost 0 bases, the J end lost 6 bases, and 16 bases lay between the germline ends. CDR3 length: 15 amino acids. The CDR3 DNA follows: TGTGCCAGCAGCTTGGATGTGATGGGTACCTCCGAGCAGTACTTC. Protein product: CASSLDVMGTSEQYF.

The gene calls are TRBV6-6 and TRBJ2-6; D gene uncertain. CDR3 length equals 13 residues. Between the trimmed V and J ends, which lost 5 bases and 4 bases, there was a span of 6 bases. Germline CDR1 and CDR2: MNHNY and SVGAGI (reference sequence). The CDR3 reads CASSGQGANVLTF. Here the CDR3 DNA reads TGTGCCAGCAGTGGGCAGGGGGCCAACGTCCTGACTTTC.

This sequence joins TRBV27 and TRBJ2-7; no firm D call. Trimming shortened V by 6 bases and J by 4 bases, and 10 bases separated the two germline ends. CDR1 and CDR2 (germline): MNHEY, SMNVEV (reference sequence). The CDR3 loop spans 12 amino acids. CDR3 amino acids: CASRIKAYEQYF. The CDR3, as DNA: TGTGCCAGCAGAATTAAGGCGTACGAGCAGTACTTC.

The rearrangement links TRBV2 to TRBJ2-7; tentatively, D is TRBD1 (6 bases). From germline, CDR1 is SNHLY and CDR2 FYNNEI. Deletions cut 4 bases from V and 4 bases from J, with 14 bases between. This CDR3 has 14 residues. The DNA for the CDR3 is TGTGCCAGCAGTGCAGGGGTTGAAGTATACGAGCAGTACTTC. Residues: CASSAGVEVYEQYF.

The chain combines TRBV5-1 with TRBJ1-1; TRBD1 matches at 9 bases. Unmatched junction bases numbered 4, after V lost 4 bases and J lost 3 bases. There are 14 residues in the CDR3. Germline V gene data show CDR1 as SGHRS and CDR2 as YFSETQ. CDR3 coding DNA: TGCGCCAGCAGCCCCACAGGGGGCTACACTGAAGCTTTCTTT. This translates into CASSPTGGYTEAFF.

The chain combines TRBV7-3 with TRBJ2-1; the D gene is possibly TRBD2 (6 bases). Trimming removed 3 bases from V and 8 bases from J, with 11 bases in between. The CDR3 is made up of 13 amino acids. The germline V gene encodes CDR1 SGHTA and CDR2 FQGTGA. The CDR3 is CASSLAASDEQFF. DNA of the CDR3: TGTGCCAGCAGCTTGGCAGCTAGCGATGAGCAGTTCTTC.

The rearrangement links TRBV29-1 to TRBJ2-1; weak D call: TRBD2 (6 bases). Looked up from germline, CDR1 is SQVTM and CDR2 is ANQGSEA. The CDR3 has 17 residues. V dropped 1 base and J dropped 4 bases, with 20 bases sitting between them. CDR3 DNA: TGCAGCGTTGAAGGGGCGGAGCGGGTCGGAAAATACAATGAGCAGTTCTTC. It translates to CSVEGAERVGKYNEQFF.

The rearrangement links TRBV7-2 to TRBJ1-1; no firm D call. The CDR3 contains 14 residues. Germline values: CDR1 SGHTA, CDR2 FQGNSA. The V gene lost 0 bases and the J gene lost 0 bases, with 5 bases spanning the gap. DNA for the CDR3: TGTGCCAGCAGCTTAGCCAGGTTGAACACTGAAGCTTTCTTT. Translated: CASSLARLNTEAFF.

The rearrangement uses TRBV27 and TRBJ2-7, with 7 bases identical to TRBD1. The CDR3 is made up of 13 amino acids. CDR1 is MNHEY and CDR2 is SMNVEV in the germline V gene (reference sequence). The trim removed 8 bases at V and 3 bases at J, leaving 7 bases unmatched. This CDR3 is CASRGQAGYEQYF. In DNA, the CDR3 is TGTGCCAGCCGCGGACAGGCCGGCTACGAGCAGTACTTC.

The sample holds a few counts of this clone. The chain is built from TRBV2 and TRBJ1-3; D gene unclear. CDR3 size: 18 residues. Germline loops: CDR1 SNHLY, CDR2 FYNNEI. V was clipped by 2 bases and J by 0 bases, with 17 bases between them. The CDR3 region has the DNA TGTGCCAGCAGTGAACGAAACAGCCGACCCAGCTCTGGAAACACCATATATTTT. Protein product: CASSERNSRPSSGNTIYF.

The rearrangement uses TRBV7-2 and TRBJ2-3; D not resolved. The CDR3 covers 14 residues. Germline V gene sequence: CDR1 SGHTA, CDR2 FQGNSA. V was clipped by 1 base and J by 4 bases, with 9 bases between them. CDR3 nucleotide sequence: TGTGCCAGCAGCTTAGACTACTCATCAGATACGCAGTATTTT. Protein sequence: CASSLDYSSDTQYF.

The chain couples TRBV5-6 to TRBJ2-7; tentative D call: TRBD1 (5 bases). CDR1 and CDR2 (germline): SGHDT, YYEEEE. The CDR3 loop spans 13 amino acids. Trimming removed 4 bases from V and 0 bases from J, with 8 bases in between. In DNA form, the CDR3 reads TGTGCCAGCAGCCACAGGAACTCCTACGAGCAGTACTTC. Protein sequence: CASSHRNSYEQYF.

V usage is TRBV30 and J usage is TRBJ1-5; D call uncertain. Trimming removed 1 base at V and 4 bases at J, with 8 bases between. There are 13 residues in the CDR3. Germline CDR1 GTSNPN, CDR2 SVGIG (reference sequence). Here the CDR3 DNA reads TGTGCCTGGAGTGCGGGCCGGAATCAGCCCCAGCATTTT. Encoded protein: CAWSAGRNQPQHF.

This chain uses TRBV28 with TRBJ1-3; D call uncertain. This CDR3 region has 13 residues. V was cut by 6 bases and J by 6 bases, with 12 bases left in between. Germline V CDR1 and CDR2: MDHEN, SYDVKM. The CDR3 spells CASSPTMENTIYF. In nucleotides, the CDR3 is TGTGCCAGCAGCCCAACGATGGAAAACACCATATATTTT.

This chain uses TRBV2 with TRBJ2-1; no clear D. CDR1 and CDR2 (germline): SNHLY, FYNNEI. V was shortened by 7 bases and J by 6 bases, with 13 bases between the two germline ends. The CDR3 length is 13 residues. In nucleotides, the CDR3 is TGTGCCAGCAACTACGCCCCCAGCAATGAGCAGTTCTTC. This translates into CASNYAPSNEQFF.

The CDR3 bases are TGTGCCAGCAGCGCCCGGGACAGGACCTTCACCGAGCAGTACTTC. Its protein is CASSARDRTFTEQYF. This chain uses TRBV5-6 with TRBJ2-7, with TRBD1 identical over 8 bases. CDR1 and CDR2 from the germline V gene are SGHDT and YYEEEE. Trimming at V came to 4 bases and at J to 6 bases, leaving 12 bases not matched to a gene. This CDR3 has 15 residues.

The rearrangement links TRBV7-2 to TRBJ2-1; weak D call: TRBD2 (6 bases). Germline CDR1 reads SGHTA; CDR2 reads FQGNSA. V was trimmed by 3 bases and J by 10 bases, leaving 13 bases between them. This CDR3 has 13 amino acids. The CDR3 region has the DNA TGTGCCAGCAGCTTCCCCCCGGGGGAGGAGCAGTTCTTC. This codes for CASSFPPGEEQFF.

The chain recombines TRBV7-2 with TRBJ2-1; D not resolved. Trimming pared 1 base from V and 12 bases from J, leaving 10 bases between. The CDR3 spans 12 residues. CDR1 is SGHTA and CDR2 is FQGNSA in the germline V gene. CDR3 bases: TGTGCCAGCAGCTTAGTAACTTTGTGGCAGTTCTTC. This encodes CASSLVTLWQFF.

This clone was recorded only once. This chain uses TRBV28 with TRBJ2-3, with D possibly matching TRBD2 (5 bases). Trimming stripped 7 bases from V and 3 bases from J, with 11 bases between. The germline gives CDR1 MDHEN, CDR2 SYDVKM. The CDR3 runs to 13 residues. The CDR3 here is CASTEGSTDTQYF. The CDR3 DNA reads TGTGCCAGCACCGAGGGATCGACAGATACGCAGTATTTT.

The chain is built from TRBV18 and TRBJ2-1, with TRBD2 identical over 7 bases. Germline CDR1 KGHSH, CDR2 LQKENI. The V gene end was trimmed by 2 bases and the J gene end by 6 bases; junction bases not matched to a gene: 1. This CDR3 has 13 residues. The CDR3 DNA is TGTGCCAGCTCACCAGGGACTATCAATGAGCAGTTCTTC. It encodes CASSPGTINEQFF. The variable domain in full, with the rest retrieved from reference TRBV18 and TRBJ2-1, is NAGVMQNPRHLVRRRGQEARLRCSPMKGHSHVYWYRQLPEEGLKFMVYLQKENIIDESGMPKERFSAEFPKEGPSILRIQQVVRGDSAAYFCASSPGTINEQFFGPGTRLTVL.

The rearrangement uses TRBV6-5 and TRBJ2-6; D may be TRBD1 (5 bases). V lost 8 bases, J lost 3 bases, and 11 bases lay in between. The CDR3 is made up of 14 amino acids. Per the germline V gene, CDR1 is MNHEY and CDR2 is SVGAGI. DNA of the CDR3: TGTGCCAGCGGCAGGGCTGGTGGGGCCAACGTCCTGACTTTC. Translated, it gives CASGRAGGANVLTF.

The chain employs TRBV7-2 and TRBJ2-5; weak D call: TRBD2 (6 bases). V gave up 1 base and J gave up 1 base, with 10 bases separating them. The germline V gene encodes CDR1 SGHTA and CDR2 FQGNSA. This CDR3 is built from 15 residues. The CDR3 here is CASSLVGSGQETQYF. The CDR3 nucleotides read TGTGCCAGCAGCTTAGTTGGTAGCGGCCAAGAGACCCAGTACTTC.